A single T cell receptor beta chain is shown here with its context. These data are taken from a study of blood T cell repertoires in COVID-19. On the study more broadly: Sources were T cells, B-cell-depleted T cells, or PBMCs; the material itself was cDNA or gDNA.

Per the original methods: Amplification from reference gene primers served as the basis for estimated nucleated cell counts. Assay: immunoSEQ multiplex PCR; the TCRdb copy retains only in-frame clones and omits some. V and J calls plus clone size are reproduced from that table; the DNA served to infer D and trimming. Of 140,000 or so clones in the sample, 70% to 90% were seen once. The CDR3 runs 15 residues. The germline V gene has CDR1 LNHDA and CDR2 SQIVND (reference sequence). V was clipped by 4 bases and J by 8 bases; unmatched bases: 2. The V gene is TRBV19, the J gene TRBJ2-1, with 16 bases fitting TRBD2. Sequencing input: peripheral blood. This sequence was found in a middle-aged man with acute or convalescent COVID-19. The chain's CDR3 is CASSTGLAGGDEQFF. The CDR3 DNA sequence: TGTGCCAGTAGTACGGGACTAGCGGGAGGGGATGAGCAGTTCTTC.